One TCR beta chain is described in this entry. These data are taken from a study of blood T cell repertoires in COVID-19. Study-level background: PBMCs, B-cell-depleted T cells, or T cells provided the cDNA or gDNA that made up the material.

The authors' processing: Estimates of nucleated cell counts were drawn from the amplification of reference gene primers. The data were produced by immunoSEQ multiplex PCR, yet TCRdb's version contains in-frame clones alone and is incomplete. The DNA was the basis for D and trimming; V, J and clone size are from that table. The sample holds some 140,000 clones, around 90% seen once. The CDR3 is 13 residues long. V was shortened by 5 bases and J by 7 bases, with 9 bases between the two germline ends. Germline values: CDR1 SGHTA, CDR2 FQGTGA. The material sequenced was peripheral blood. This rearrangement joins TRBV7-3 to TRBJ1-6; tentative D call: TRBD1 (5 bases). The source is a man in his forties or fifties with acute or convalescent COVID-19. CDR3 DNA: TGTGCCAGCAGCCTTCGACAGAATTCACCCCTCCACTTT. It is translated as CASSLRQNSPLHF.